This TCR beta chain was observed in a study of PD-1 blockade in classical Hodgkin lymphoma. Profiled with immunoSEQ multiplex PCR; TCRdb holds only in-frame clones, not every one. Of about 23,000 clones in the sample, less than 85% were seen once. The germline V gene has CDR1 SGHRS and CDR2 YFSETQ. The J segment lost 4 bases and the V segment lost 2 bases, leaving 11 bases of the junction unmatched. This CDR3 region has 17 residues. Each patient experienced a relapse that followed autologous stem cell transplantation, and brentuximab vedotin exposure varied. The rearrangement joins TRBV5-1 to TRBJ2-1; 8 bases align to TRBD2. The receptor was isolated from a human donor with classical Hodgkin lymphoma. The sample consisted of peripheral blood mononuclear cells (PBMCs), taken before the second cycle of nivolumab. The CDR3 region has the DNA TGCGCCAGCAGCTTTAGTTTAGCGGTAGCGGGATACAATGAGCAGTTCTTC. This gives the protein CASSFSLAVAGYNEQFF.